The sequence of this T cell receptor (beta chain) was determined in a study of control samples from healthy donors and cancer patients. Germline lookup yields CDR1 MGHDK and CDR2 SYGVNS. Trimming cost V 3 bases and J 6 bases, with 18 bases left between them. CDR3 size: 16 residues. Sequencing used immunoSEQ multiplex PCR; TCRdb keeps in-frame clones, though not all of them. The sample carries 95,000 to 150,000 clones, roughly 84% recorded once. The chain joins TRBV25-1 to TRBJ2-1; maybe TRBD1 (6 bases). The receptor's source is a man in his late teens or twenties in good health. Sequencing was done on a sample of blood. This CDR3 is CASSDLGVLGGNEQFF. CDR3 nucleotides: TGTGCCAGCAGTGACCTGGGGGTTTTAGGGGGCAATGAGCAGTTCTTC. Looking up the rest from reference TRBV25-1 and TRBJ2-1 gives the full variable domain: EADIYQTPRYLVIGTGKKITLECSQTMGHDKMYWYQQDPGMELHLIHYSYGVNSTEKGDLSSESTVSRIRTEHFPLTLESARPSHTSQYLCASSDLGVLGGNEQFFGPGTRLTVL.